The source of this TCR beta chain is a study of T-cell reconstitution after alpha-beta-depleted transplantation in children. V was clipped by 3 bases and J by 1 base; unmatched bases: 11. CDR3 length equals 18 residues. The germline V gene has CDR1 KGHSH and CDR2 LQKENI. Preparation of the TCRbeta library was carried out with unique molecular identifiers. MiXCR, applied by TCRdb to the PCR reads, yields one record per CDR3 protein. Of hundreds of thousands of distinct CDR3 sequences in the sample, almost 10% were seen once. The sample consisted of PBMCs from the stem cell graft donor, taken from the stem cell graft. The sequence derives from a human donor who donated a stem cell graft to a child with SCID. The genes are TRBV18 and TRBJ1-4; 7 bases are a match to TRBD1. CDR3 loop: CASSPTGTEQQTNEKLFF. The DNA for the CDR3 is TGTGCCAGCTCACCCACCGGGACAGAACAACAAACTAATGAAAAACTGTTTTTT.